Here is one TCR beta chain with its context. The antigen is undetermined. This record belongs to a study of CD8 T cells in Susac syndrome. Notes on the study in general: The study's TCR sequencing and HLA analysis drew on a certain number of individuals. That number was acknowledged as relatively small.

Negative isolation was used for CD8+ and CD4+ T cells and FACS enrichment for TEMRA cells. RNA totalling about 0.45 to 1 ug underwent reverse transcription with random hexamers. The TCR beta CDR3 was amplified by immunoSEQ multiplex PCR across 54 Vbeta, 13 Jbeta. TCRdb re-derived calls from the immunoSEQ multiplex PCR reads in MiXCR, one entry per CDR3 protein. Of some 120,000 distinct CDR3 sequences listed, 94% are singletons. This receptor was taken from a human donor with multiple sclerosis. The specimen sequenced was CD4+ T cells from PBMCs.

This chain's CDR3 is CASSLAWGETQYF. CDR3 nucleotides: TGTGCCAGCAGCTTAGCGTGGGGGGAGACCCAGTACTTC. This sequence joins TRBV7-8 and TRBJ2-5; the D gene could be TRBD1 or TRBD2 (5 bases each). V was trimmed by 0 bases and J by 5 bases, leaving 7 bases between them. The V gene's germline CDR1 is SGHVS and CDR2 FQNEAQ. This CDR3 contains 13 residues. The full variable domain, with the rest looked up from reference TRBV7-8 and TRBJ2-5, is GAGVSQSPRYKVAKRGQDVALRCDPISGHVSLFWYQQALGQGPEFLTYFQNEAQLDKSGLPSDRFFAERPEGSVSTLKIQRTQQEDSAVYLCASSLAWGETQYFGPGTRLLVL.